This T cell receptor beta chain was retrieved from a study of early T cells in non-severe SARS-CoV-2 infection. Whole-study results and caveats: Anti-spike CD8 responses were favored by VDJdb matching, which missed private and CD4 specificities.

Concerning this clonotype: Its antigen is as yet unknown.

Trimming left V 0 bases short and J 4 bases short, with 12 bases between. Germline V gene sequence: CDR1 MNHNS, CDR2 SASEGT. The CDR3 runs to 15 residues. A single record per CDR3 protein comes from TCRdb applying MiXCR to the 5' RACE reads. There are around 92,000 distinct CDR3 sequences in the sample; approximately 11% occur only once, and around 5.1% lies in the top ten. The chain links TRBV6-1 to TRBJ1-2; D is possibly TRBD1 (5 bases). This clonotype was obtained from an adult who was a healthcare worker with PCR-confirmed SARS-CoV-2 infection or an uninfected control (not recorded which). Specimen: whole blood. CDR3 sequence (DNA): TGTGCCAGCAGTGAAGCGCGGCAGGGCGGCTATGGCTACACCTTC. It specifies CASSEARQGGYGYTF.